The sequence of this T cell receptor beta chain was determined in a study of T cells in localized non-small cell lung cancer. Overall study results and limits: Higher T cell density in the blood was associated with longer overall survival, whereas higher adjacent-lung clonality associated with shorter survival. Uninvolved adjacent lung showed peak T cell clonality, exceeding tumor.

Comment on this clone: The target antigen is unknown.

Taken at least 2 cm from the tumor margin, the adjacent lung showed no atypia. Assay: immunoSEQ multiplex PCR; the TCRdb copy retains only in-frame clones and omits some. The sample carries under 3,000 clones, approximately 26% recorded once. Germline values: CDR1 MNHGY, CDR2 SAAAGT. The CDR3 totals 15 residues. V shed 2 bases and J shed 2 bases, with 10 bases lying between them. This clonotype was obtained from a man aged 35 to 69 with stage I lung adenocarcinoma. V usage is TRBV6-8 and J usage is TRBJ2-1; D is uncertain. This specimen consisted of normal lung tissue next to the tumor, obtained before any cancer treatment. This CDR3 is CASSYQVSTYNEQFF. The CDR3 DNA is TGTGCCAGCAGTTACCAAGTTTCGACCTACAATGAGCAGTTCTTC.